One and the same sample provided the 28 T cell receptor beta chains below, sequenced in a study of cytomegalovirus exposure and HLA in healthy donors. Primers: 60 Vbeta forward and 13 Jbeta reverse. Profiling relied on immunoSEQ multiplex PCR, and the TCRdb table lists in-frame clones only, not all of them. The data contain approximately 190,000 clones, 70% to 90% of them singletons. Material: PBMCs. The source is a woman between 18 and 30 years old in good health and CMV-seropositive.

The rearrangement links TRBV6-5 to TRBJ1-1, with D maybe TRBD1 (5 bases). Per germline, CDR1 MNHEY and CDR2 SVGAGI. The V end was cut by 3 bases, the J end by 2 bases, with 10 bases between. The CDR3 covers 14 residues. The CDR3 spells CASSYYQGNTEAFF. Written as DNA, the CDR3 is TGTGCCAGCAGTTATTATCAGGGTAACACTGAAGCTTTCTTT.

This clone was seen a few times. The chain combines TRBV11-2 with TRBJ1-4; D remains ambiguous. The CDR3 runs 17 residues. Trimming removed 5 bases at V and 8 bases at J, with 24 bases between. Germline V lookup: CDR1 SGHAT, CDR2 FQNNGV. The CDR3, as DNA: TGTGCCAGCAGCCCCGTGGGGAGGATCAAGGGAGGAGAAAAACTGTTTTTT. It translates to CASSPVGRIKGGEKLFF.

The rearrangement joins TRBV6-1 to TRBJ1-1, with D possibly being TRBD1 (6 bases). CDR1 is MNHNS, CDR2 SASEGT, per germline. The CDR3 runs 17 residues. V was cut by 1 base and J by 3 bases, with 18 bases left in between. In nucleotides, the CDR3 is TGTGCCAGCAGTGAAGTCTTGGGGGGGCTGTCCGACACTGAAGCTTTCTTT. Encoded protein: CASSEVLGGLSDTEAFF.

The chain couples TRBV6-6 to TRBJ1-5; D ambiguous. The CDR3 has 14 residues. Trimming removed 4 bases from V and 6 bases from J, with 13 bases in between. CDR1 is MNHNY, CDR2 SVGAGI, per germline (reference sequence). The CDR3 loop reads CASSSEGPRQPQHF. The DNA of the CDR3 is TGTGCCAGCAGTTCTGAGGGCCCCCGTCAGCCCCAGCATTTT.

This chain connects TRBV9 to TRBJ1-3, with D unresolved. CDR3 length equals 15 residues. Germline-derived CDR1 and CDR2 are SGDLS and YYNGEE. Trimming removed 3 bases at V and 0 bases at J, with 10 bases between. The CDR3 DNA is TGTGCCAGCAGCGGACACCTTGACTCTGGAAACACCATATATTTT. Amino acid sequence: CASSGHLDSGNTIYF.

This clone was recorded once. The chain joins TRBV5-1 to TRBJ2-2; TRBD1 agrees at 10 bases. Germline V gives CDR1 SGHRS, CDR2 YFSETQ. CDR3 size: 17 residues. V was pared by 4 bases and J by 6 bases, with 12 bases of the junction left unmatched. The CDR3 DNA reads TGCGCCAGCAGCCCCCGGCGGGACAGGGGTTCCCCCGGGGAGCTGTTTTTT. Translated: CASSPRRDRGSPGELFF.

The chain carries TRBV5-1 and TRBJ1-1; a weak D match, TRBD1 (5 bases). V was trimmed by 2 bases and J by 5 bases, leaving 13 bases between them. There are 14 residues in the CDR3. Germline CDR1 SGHRS, CDR2 YFSETQ. The CDR3: CASSLRGRTTEAFF. CDR3 nucleotide sequence: TGCGCCAGCAGCTTAAGGGGCAGGACAACTGAAGCTTTCTTT.

The chain uses TRBV2 and TRBJ1-1; 7 bases agree with TRBD1. CDR1 and CDR2 from the germline V gene are SNHLY and FYNNEI. J lost 1 base, V lost 7 bases, and 3 bases had no gene match. This CDR3 has 13 residues. Written as DNA, the CDR3 is TGTGCCAGCAAAGGGGGCGAGAACACTGAAGCTTTCTTT. It encodes CASKGGENTEAFF.

The genes are TRBV4-3 and TRBJ2-7; a weak D match, TRBD2 (6 bases). Germline lookup yields CDR1 LGHNA and CDR2 YSLEER. V shed 1 base and J shed 1 base, with 11 bases lying between them. This CDR3 is built from 15 residues. In DNA, the CDR3 is TGCGCCAGCAGCCAAGCGACCGGGGGATCCTACGAGCAGTACGTC. It encodes CASSQATGGSYEQYV.

V usage is TRBV5-4 and J usage is TRBJ1-2, with 8 bases lining up with TRBD1. Losses at the gene ends were 4 bases for V and 7 bases for J; bases not matched to a gene: 6. Germline CDR1 is SGHNT and CDR2 is YYREEE (reference sequence). The CDR3 length is 13 residues. The CDR3 loop is CASSLDRETGYTF. DNA for the CDR3: TGTGCCAGCAGCCTGGACAGGGAGACTGGCTACACCTTC.

The chain combines TRBV9 with TRBJ1-3; TRBD1 might be the D (5 bases). V was pared by 3 bases and J by 2 bases, with 12 bases between. Germline V CDR1 and CDR2: SGDLS, YYNGEE. This CDR3 has 15 residues. The CDR3 DNA sequence: TGTGCCAGCAGCGCACGGGGGGGTCCTGGAAACACCATATATTTT. Translating gives CASSARGGPGNTIYF.

The gene calls are TRBV11-3 and TRBJ2-7; 12 positions agree with TRBD2. CDR1 is SGHNT and CDR2 is YENEEA in the germline V gene. The CDR3 consists of 15 residues. Trimming cost V 5 bases and J 6 bases; bases outside gene matches: 8. The CDR3 DNA follows: TGTGCCAGCAGCATTACTAGCGGGGGGTCTTTCGAGCAGTACGTC. This sequence encodes CASSITSGGSFEQYV.

The chain couples TRBV9 to TRBJ2-2; the D is unclear. This CDR3 contains 15 residues. CDR1 and CDR2 from the germline V gene are SGDLS and YYNGEE. V was cut by 2 bases and J by 0 bases, with 8 bases left in between. The CDR3, as DNA: TGTGCCAGCAGCGTGAGTTTTGCGAACACCGGGGAGCTGTTTTTT. Its translation is CASSVSFANTGELFF. Variable domain in full (rest from reference TRBV9 and TRBJ2-2): DSGVTQTPKHLITATGQRVTLRCSPRSGDLSVYWYQQSLDQGLQFLIQYYNGEERAKGNILERFSAQQFPDLHSELNLSSLELGDSALYFCASSVSFANTGELFFGEGSRLTVL.

This clone was detected once. CDR3 loop: CASSVTRTSTDTQYF. For the CDR3, the DNA is TGTGCCAGCTCAGTGACTAGAACTAGCACAGATACGCAGTATTTT. This sequence joins TRBV18 and TRBJ2-3; D might be TRBD2 (6 bases). The CDR3 is made up of 15 amino acids. The germline V gene has CDR1 KGHSH and CDR2 LQKENI. Between the trimmed V and J ends, which lost 5 bases and 0 bases, there was a span of 12 bases.

The table lists this clone with a few counts. This chain joins TRBV6-4 and TRBJ2-6, with 9 nucleotides matching TRBD1. J gave up 0 bases and V 0 bases, and 3 bases lay outside the gene matches. This CDR3 is built from 18 residues. Per the germline V gene, CDR1 is MRHNA and CDR2 is SNTAGT. The CDR3 sequence: CASSDSNRGPSGANVLTF. The DNA of the CDR3 is TGTGCCAGCAGTGACTCTAACAGGGGGCCCTCTGGGGCCAACGTCCTGACTTTC.

This chain links TRBV7-9 with TRBJ2-1; TRBD2 aligns across 7 bases. The ends lost 1 base at V and 4 bases at J; junction bases unmatched: 7. This CDR3 is built from 16 residues. From germline, CDR1 is SEHNR and CDR2 FQNEAQ (reference sequence). The DNA for the CDR3 is TGTGCCAGCAGCTTAGGGGCGGGGGTAAAGTACAATGAGCAGTTCTTC. Its protein is CASSLGAGVKYNEQFF.

J is TRBJ2-1 and V is TRBV28; 8 nucleotides line up with TRBD2. Germline trimming cut 6 bases from V and 3 bases from J; bases unmatched to any gene: 1. Germline-derived CDR1 and CDR2 are MDHEN and SYDVKM. The CDR3 spans 13 residues. The CDR3 DNA is TGTGCCAGCAGGGGACTAGTCTACAATGAGCAGTTCTTC. Residues: CASRGLVYNEQFF.

The chain is built from TRBV27 and TRBJ1-1, with D unresolved. CDR3 length equals 14 residues. CDR1 MNHEY and CDR2 SMNVEV come from the germline V gene (reference sequence). Trimming cost V 10 bases and J 4 bases, with 19 bases left between them. CDR3 amino acids: CATRLAGSLTEAFF. The CDR3 DNA reads as TGTGCCACCCGACTCGCGGGCAGTCTCACTGAAGCTTTCTTT.

The chain links TRBV9 to TRBJ2-2; 9 positions match TRBD2. Losses at the gene ends were 4 bases for V and 10 bases for J; bases not matched to a gene: 8. Germline CDR1 and CDR2: SGDLS and YYNGEE. The CDR3 has 14 residues. DNA for the CDR3: TGTGCCAGCAGCTCCGGGACTAGCCTCCCGGAGCTGTTTTTT. Translating it yields CASSSGTSLPELFF. The whole variable domain, filled in from reference TRBV9 and TRBJ2-2, reads DSGVTQTPKHLITATGQRVTLRCSPRSGDLSVYWYQQSLDQGLQFLIQYYNGEERAKGNILERFSAQQFPDLHSELNLSSLELGDSALYFCASSSGTSLPELFFGEGSRLTVL.

J is TRBJ2-3 and V is TRBV5-1; 12 positions match TRBD2. With 2 bases clipped from V and 0 bases from J, the junction kept 1 base outside the gene matches. Germline V gene data show CDR1 as SGHRS and CDR2 as YFSETQ. There are 16 residues in the CDR3. In DNA, the CDR3 is TGCGCCAGCAGCTTCGGACTAGCGGGGAGCACAGATACGCAGTATTTT. As protein: CASSFGLAGSTDTQYF.

The J gene is TRBJ2-7, the V gene TRBV4-1; weak D call: TRBD2 (5 bases). Trimming left V 0 bases short and J 3 bases short, with 9 bases between. The CDR3 covers 14 residues. Looked up from germline, CDR1 is MGHRA and CDR2 is YSYEKL. The CDR3 here is CASSQDITSYEQYF. The DNA for the CDR3 is TGCGCCAGCAGCCAAGATATAACTAGCTACGAGCAGTACTTC.

This chain uses TRBV4-2 with TRBJ2-3, with TRBD2 identical over 9 bases. The germline CDR1 and CDR2 sequences are LGHNA and YNFKEQ. Unmatched junction bases numbered 8, after V lost 7 bases and J lost 0 bases. The CDR3 spans 16 residues. Here the CDR3 reads CASNSGGPTSTDTQYF. In DNA, the CDR3 is TGTGCCAGCAATAGCGGGGGACCAACTAGCACAGATACGCAGTATTTT.

The rearrangement uses TRBV7-3 and TRBJ2-1; TRBD2 matches 11 bases. CDR1 and CDR2 (germline): SGHTA, FQGTGA. There are 16 residues in the CDR3. After removal of 6 bases from V and 8 bases from J, the junction contained 12 bases not matched to a gene. CDR3 sequence reads: CASRGPSVAGGYEQFF. In nucleotides, the CDR3 is TGTGCCAGCAGGGGCCCATCGGTAGCGGGGGGGTATGAGCAGTTCTTC.

V and J are TRBV6-1 and TRBJ2-1, with TRBD1 identical over 10 bases. Germline V gene sequence: CDR1 MNHNS, CDR2 SASEGT. With 4 bases clipped from V and 4 bases from J, the junction kept 7 bases outside the gene matches. This CDR3 is 16 amino acids long. CDR3 residues: CASSVPGTGAYNEQFF. Written as DNA, the CDR3 is TGTGCCAGCAGTGTCCCCGGGACAGGGGCTTACAATGAGCAGTTCTTC.

J is TRBJ2-7 and V is TRBV5-4; D is undetermined. Germline V gene sequence: CDR1 SGHNT, CDR2 YYREEE (reference sequence). This CDR3 spans 15 amino acids. The V end lost 3 bases, the J end lost 0 bases, and 13 bases lay between the germline ends. The CDR3 here is CASSSGALSSYEQYF. CDR3 DNA: TGTGCCAGCAGCTCCGGAGCTCTTAGCTCCTACGAGCAGTACTTC. Full variable domain (remainder filled in from reference TRBV5-4 and TRBJ2-7): ETGVTQSPTHLIKTRGQQVTLRCSSQSGHNTVSWYQQALGQGPQFIFQYYREEENGRGNFPPRFSGLQFPNYSSELNVNALELDDSALYLCASSSGALSSYEQYFGPGTRLTVT.

The J gene is TRBJ2-3, the V gene TRBV7-3, with 13 bases that match TRBD2. Trimming at V came to 5 bases and at J to 1 base, leaving 3 bases not matched to a gene. CDR1 and CDR2 from the germline V gene are SGHTA and FQGTGA. The CDR3 sequence is 16 residues long. This CDR3 is CASSAGLAGGTDTQYF. CDR3 coding DNA: TGTGCCAGCAGCGCCGGACTAGCGGGGGGCACAGATACGCAGTATTTT. Full variable domain (rest looked up from reference TRBV7-3 and TRBJ2-3): GAGVSQTPSNKVTEKGKYVELRCDPISGHTALYWYRQSLGQGPEFLIYFQGTGAADDSGLPNDRFFAVRPEGSVSTLKIQRTERGDSAVYLCASSAGLAGGTDTQYFGPGTRLTVL.

The chain employs TRBV5-1 and TRBJ2-7; no reliable D call. V gave up 4 bases and J gave up 4 bases, with 21 bases separating them. The CDR3 runs 16 residues. CDR1 is SGHRS, CDR2 YFSETQ, per germline. The CDR3 spells CASSPTTPAGIYEQYF. The DNA for the CDR3 is TGCGCCAGCAGCCCAACTACCCCAGCCGGAATATACGAGCAGTACTTC.

This clone is a singleton in its sample. The genes are TRBV10-1 and TRBJ1-3; 8 nucleotides align to TRBD1. CDR1 WNHNN and CDR2 SYGVQD come from the germline V gene (reference sequence). V was pared by 9 bases and J by 5 bases, with 3 bases of the junction left unmatched. CDR3 size: 12 residues. The CDR3 DNA reads as TGCGCCAGGGACAGGGCTCGAAACACCATATATTTT. Encoded protein: CARDRARNTIYF.